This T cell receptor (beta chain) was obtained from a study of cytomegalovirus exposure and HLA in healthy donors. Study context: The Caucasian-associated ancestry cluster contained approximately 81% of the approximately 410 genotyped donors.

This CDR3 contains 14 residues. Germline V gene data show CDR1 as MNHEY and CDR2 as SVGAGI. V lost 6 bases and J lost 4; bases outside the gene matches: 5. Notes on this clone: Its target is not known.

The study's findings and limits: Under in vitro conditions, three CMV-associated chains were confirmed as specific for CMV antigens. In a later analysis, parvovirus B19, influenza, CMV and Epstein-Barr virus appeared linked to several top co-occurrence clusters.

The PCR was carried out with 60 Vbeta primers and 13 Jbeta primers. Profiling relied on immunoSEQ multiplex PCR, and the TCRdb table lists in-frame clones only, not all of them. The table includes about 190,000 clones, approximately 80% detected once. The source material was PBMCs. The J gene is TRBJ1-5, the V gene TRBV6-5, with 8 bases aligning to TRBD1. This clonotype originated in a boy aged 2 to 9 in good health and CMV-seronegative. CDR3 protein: CASRGTGENQPQHF. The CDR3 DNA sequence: TGTGCCAGCAGGGGGACAGGAGAAAATCAGCCCCAGCATTTT.